This TCR beta chain originates from a study of T cell responses to AZD1222 COVID-19 vaccine. Study-level results: Nearly half of spike-specific TCRs reportedly go after variant regions that carry no mutations. Mapped onto spike, vaccine-associated CD4 TCRs spanned it and were dominant at 160-218 and 743-854. Baseline seropositives among AZD1222 recipients totaled only five to seven. The donor cohort was predominantly white British with a female majority, and clonal diversity may have been underestimated.

CDR1 is MNHEY, CDR2 SVGAGI, per germline. Unmatched junction bases numbered 10, after V lost 2 bases and J lost 6 bases. CDR3 length: 16 amino acids. This clone occurred once. Its specificity is not known. Only in-frame clones appear in the TCRdb table, and some are missing; sequencing was by immunoSEQ multiplex PCR. The table shows some 150,000 clones, with approximately 90% occurring only once. This material consisted of peripheral blood, taken 28 days after the second AZD1222 dose. The clonotype was recovered from an adult who received the AZD1222 COVID-19 vaccine. This chain uses TRBV6-5 with TRBJ1-5, with 7 nucleotides matching TRBD1. CDR3 coding DNA: TGTGCCAGCAGTTACACAGCGATAGGGGGCGGTCAGCCCCAGCATTTT. Translated, it gives CASSYTAIGGGQPQHF.